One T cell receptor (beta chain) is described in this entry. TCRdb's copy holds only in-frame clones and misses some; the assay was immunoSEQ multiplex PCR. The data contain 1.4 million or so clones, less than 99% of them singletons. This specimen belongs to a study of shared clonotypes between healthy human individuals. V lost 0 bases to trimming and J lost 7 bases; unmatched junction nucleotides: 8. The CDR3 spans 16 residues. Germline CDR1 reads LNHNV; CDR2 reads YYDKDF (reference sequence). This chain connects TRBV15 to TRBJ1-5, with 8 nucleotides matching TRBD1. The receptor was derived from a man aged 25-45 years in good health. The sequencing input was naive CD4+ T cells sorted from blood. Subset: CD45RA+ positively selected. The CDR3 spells CATSRDQDRVLQPQHF. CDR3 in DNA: TGTGCCACCAGCAGAGATCAGGACAGGGTATTACAGCCCCAGCATTTT.